This T cell receptor (beta chain) stems from a study of T cell repertoires in cytomegalovirus infection. TCRdb recomputed calls from the reads with MiXCR, one row per CDR3 protein. This table has about 740,000 distinct CDR3 sequences, about 33% appearing once. With regard to this clonotype: Its antigen is currently unknown.

The CDR3 sequence is 12 residues long. Germline V gene sequence: CDR1 MNHEY, CDR2 SVGAGI. Trimming pared 2 bases from V and 6 bases from J, leaving 6 bases between. The material was cultured PBMCs, obtained from culture after CMV antigen stimulation. This sequence was found in a human donor in good health (CMV status not recorded). Some clones in this sample may be carry-over from other donors' samples. The rearrangement links TRBV6-5 to TRBJ2-3; maybe TRBD1 (5 bases). CDR3 bases: TGTGCCAGCAGTTACAACAGGGATACGCAGTATTTT. Residues: CASSYNRDTQYF.